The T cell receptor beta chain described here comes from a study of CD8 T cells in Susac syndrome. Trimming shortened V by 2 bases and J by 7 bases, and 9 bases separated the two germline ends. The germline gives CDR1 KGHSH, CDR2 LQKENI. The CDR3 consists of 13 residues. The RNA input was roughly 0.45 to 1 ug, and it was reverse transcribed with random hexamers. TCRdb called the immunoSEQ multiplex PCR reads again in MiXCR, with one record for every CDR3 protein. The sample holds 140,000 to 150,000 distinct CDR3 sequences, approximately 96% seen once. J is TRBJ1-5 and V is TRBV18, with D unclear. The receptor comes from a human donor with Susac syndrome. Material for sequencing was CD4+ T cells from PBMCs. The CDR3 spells CASSPGMEQPQHF. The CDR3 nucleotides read TGTGCCAGCTCACCAGGAATGGAGCAGCCCCAGCATTTT.